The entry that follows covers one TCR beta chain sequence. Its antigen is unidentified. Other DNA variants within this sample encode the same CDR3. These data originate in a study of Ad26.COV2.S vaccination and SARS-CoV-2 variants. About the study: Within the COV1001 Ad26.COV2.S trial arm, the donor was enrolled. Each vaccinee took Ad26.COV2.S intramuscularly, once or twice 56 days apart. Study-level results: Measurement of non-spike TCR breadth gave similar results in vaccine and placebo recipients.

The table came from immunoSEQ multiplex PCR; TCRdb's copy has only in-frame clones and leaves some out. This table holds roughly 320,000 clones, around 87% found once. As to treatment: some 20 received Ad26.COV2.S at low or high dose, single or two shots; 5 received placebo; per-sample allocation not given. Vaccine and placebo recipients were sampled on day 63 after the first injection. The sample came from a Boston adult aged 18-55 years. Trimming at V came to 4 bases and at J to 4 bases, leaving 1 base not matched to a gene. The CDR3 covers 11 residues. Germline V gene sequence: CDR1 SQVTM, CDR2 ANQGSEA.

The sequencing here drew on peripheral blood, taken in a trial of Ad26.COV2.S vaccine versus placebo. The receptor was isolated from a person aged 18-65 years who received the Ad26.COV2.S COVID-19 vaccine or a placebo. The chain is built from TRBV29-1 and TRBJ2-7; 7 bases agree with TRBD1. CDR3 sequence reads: CSVGDSYEQYF. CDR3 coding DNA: TGCAGCGTTGGGGACAGTTACGAGCAGTACTTC.